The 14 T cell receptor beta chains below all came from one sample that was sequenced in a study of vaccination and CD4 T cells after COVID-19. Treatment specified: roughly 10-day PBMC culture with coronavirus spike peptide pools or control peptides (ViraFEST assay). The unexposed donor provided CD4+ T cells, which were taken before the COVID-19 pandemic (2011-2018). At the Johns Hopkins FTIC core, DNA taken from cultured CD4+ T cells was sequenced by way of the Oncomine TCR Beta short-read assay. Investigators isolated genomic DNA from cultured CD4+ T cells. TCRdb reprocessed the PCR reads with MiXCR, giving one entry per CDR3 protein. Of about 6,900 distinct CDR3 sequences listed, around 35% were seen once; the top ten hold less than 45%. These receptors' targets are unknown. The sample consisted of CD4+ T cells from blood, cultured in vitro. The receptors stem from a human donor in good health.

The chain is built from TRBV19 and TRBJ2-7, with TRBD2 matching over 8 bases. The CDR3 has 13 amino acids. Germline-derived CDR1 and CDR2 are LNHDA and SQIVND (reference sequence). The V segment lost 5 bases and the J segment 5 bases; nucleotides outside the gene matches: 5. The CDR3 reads CASSPGLAHEQYF. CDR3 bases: TGTGCCAGTAGTCCCGGACTAGCCCACGAGCAGTACTTC.

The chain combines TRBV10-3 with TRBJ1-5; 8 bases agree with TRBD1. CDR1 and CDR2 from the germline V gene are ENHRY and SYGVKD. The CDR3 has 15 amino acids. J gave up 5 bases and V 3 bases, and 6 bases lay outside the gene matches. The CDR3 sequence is CAISEQTGAHQPQHF. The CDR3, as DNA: TGTGCCATCAGTGAACAGACAGGGGCCCATCAGCCCCAGCATTTT.

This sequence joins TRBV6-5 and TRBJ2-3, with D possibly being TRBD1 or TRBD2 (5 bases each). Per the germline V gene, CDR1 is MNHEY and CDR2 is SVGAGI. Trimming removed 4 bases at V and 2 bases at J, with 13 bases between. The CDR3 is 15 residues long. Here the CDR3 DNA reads TGTGCCAGCAGTTTAGTCGGGGCGAACACAGATACGCAGTATTTT. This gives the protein CASSLVGANTDTQYF.

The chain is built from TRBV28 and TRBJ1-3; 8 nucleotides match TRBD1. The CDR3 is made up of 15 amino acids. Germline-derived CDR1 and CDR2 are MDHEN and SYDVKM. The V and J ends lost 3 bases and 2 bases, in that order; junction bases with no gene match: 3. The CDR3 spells CASSFDRGTGNTIYF. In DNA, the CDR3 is TGTGCCAGCAGTTTCGACAGGGGCACTGGAAACACCATATATTTT.

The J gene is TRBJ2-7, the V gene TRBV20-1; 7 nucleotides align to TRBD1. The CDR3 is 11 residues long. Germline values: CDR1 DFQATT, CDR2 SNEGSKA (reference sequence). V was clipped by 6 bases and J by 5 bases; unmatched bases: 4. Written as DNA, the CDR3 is TGCAGTGCCGCCGGACAGGACGAGCAGTACTTC. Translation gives CSAAGQDEQYF.

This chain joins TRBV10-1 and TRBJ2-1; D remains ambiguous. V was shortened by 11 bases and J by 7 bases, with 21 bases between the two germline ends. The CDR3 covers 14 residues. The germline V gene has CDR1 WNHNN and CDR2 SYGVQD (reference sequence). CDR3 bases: TGCGCCCCTTTTCCTTCGGCAGGTCGGAATGAGCAGTTCTTC. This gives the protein CAPFPSAGRNEQFF.

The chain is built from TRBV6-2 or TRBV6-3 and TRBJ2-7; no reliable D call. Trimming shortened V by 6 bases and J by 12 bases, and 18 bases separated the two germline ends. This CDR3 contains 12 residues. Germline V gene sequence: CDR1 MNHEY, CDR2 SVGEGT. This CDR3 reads CASSPRTAVVYF. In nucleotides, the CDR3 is TGTGCCAGCAGCCCCAGGACCGCAGTCGTGTACTTC.

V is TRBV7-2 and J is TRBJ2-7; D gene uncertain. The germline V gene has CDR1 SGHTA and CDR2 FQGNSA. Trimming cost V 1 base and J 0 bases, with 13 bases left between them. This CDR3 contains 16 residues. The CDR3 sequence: CASSLGRSPSSYEQYF. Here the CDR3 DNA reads TGTGCCAGCAGCTTAGGCAGGTCCCCTAGCTCCTACGAGCAGTACTTC. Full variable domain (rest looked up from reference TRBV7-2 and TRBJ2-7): GAGVSQSPSNKVTEKGKDVELRCDPISGHTALYWYRQSLGQGLEFLIYFQGNSAPDKSGLPSDRFSAERTGGSVSTLTIQRTQQEDSAVYLCASSLGRSPSSYEQYFGPGTRLTVT.

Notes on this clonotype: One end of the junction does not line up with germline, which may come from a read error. The CDR3 nucleotides are TGTGCTAGCAGCCGGGACAGGGGTACCGGGGAGCTGTTTTTT. Encoded protein: CASSRDRGTGELFF. The V gene is TRBV7-7, the J gene TRBJ2-2, with TRBD1 matching over 10 bases. The CDR3 covers 14 residues. Germline-derived CDR1 and CDR2 are SSHAT and FNYEAQ (reference sequence).

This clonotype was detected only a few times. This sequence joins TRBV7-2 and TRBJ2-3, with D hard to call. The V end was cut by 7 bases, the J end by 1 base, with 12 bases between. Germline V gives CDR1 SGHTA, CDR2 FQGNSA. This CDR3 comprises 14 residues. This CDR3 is CASTALVGTDTQYF. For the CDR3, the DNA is TGTGCCAGCACAGCGCTTGTGGGCACAGATACGCAGTATTTT.

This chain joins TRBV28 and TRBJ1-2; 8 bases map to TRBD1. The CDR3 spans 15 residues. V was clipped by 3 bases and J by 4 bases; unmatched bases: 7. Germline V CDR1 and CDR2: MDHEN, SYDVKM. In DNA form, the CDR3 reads TGTGCCAGCAGTTTCATAGGACAGGGCGCCTATGGCTACACCTTC. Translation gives CASSFIGQGAYGYTF.

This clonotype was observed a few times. CDR3 amino acids: CASSRDGGNQPQHF. The CDR3 DNA sequence: TGTGCCAGCAGTCGGGACGGAGGCAATCAGCCCCAGCATTTT. V usage is TRBV6-2 or TRBV6-3 and J usage is TRBJ1-5; D perhaps matches TRBD1 (5 bases). The CDR3 length is 14 residues. Germline assignment: CDR1 MNHEY and CDR2 SVGEGT. The germline V and J ends were trimmed by 5 bases and 2 bases, with 10 bases remaining between them.

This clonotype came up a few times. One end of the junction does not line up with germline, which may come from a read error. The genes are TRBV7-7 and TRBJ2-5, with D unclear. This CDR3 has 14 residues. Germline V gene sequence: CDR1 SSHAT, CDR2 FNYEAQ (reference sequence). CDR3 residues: CASSLLPGQETQYF. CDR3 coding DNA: TGTGCTAGCAGCTTACTCCCTGGGCAAGAGACCCAGTACTTC.

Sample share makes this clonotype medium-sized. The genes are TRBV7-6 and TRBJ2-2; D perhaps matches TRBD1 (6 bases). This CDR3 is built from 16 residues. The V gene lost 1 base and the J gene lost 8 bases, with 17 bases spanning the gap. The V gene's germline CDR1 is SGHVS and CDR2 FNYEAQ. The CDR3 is CASSLVAGEGLGELFF. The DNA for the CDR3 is TGTGCCAGCAGCTTAGTCGCAGGGGAAGGTTTGGGGGAGCTGTTTTTT.